A single count supports the clone carrying this T cell receptor (beta chain). The antigen is unknown. These data originate in a study of cytomegalovirus exposure and HLA in healthy donors. V shed 4 bases and J shed 7 bases, with 13 bases lying between them. The CDR3 has 13 residues. Germline V gene sequence: CDR1 SQVTM, CDR2 ANQGSEA. The protocol was immunoSEQ multiplex PCR, while the TCRdb copy is restricted to in-frame clones and leaves out a portion. The sample shows some 69,000 clones, roughly 95% of them seen only once. Study conclusions and caveats: According to a subsequent analysis, TCR clusters from the first cohort were inclined to appear together in the 120 validation repertoires.

Specimen: PBMCs. V and J are TRBV29-1 and TRBJ1-4; the D is unclear. The receptor comes from a woman aged 18-29 years in good health and CMV-seropositive. The chain's CDR3 is CSVGGGAGEKLFF. The CDR3, as DNA: TGCAGCGTTGGAGGAGGAGCAGGTGAAAAACTGTTTTTT. Full variable domain (outside the CDR3, taken from reference TRBV29-1 and TRBJ1-4): SAVISQKPSRDICQRGTSLTIQCQVDSQVTMMFWYRQQPGQSLTLIATANQGSEATYESGFVIDKFPISRPNLTFSTLTVSNMSPEDSSIYLCSVGGGAGEKLFFGSGTQLSVL.